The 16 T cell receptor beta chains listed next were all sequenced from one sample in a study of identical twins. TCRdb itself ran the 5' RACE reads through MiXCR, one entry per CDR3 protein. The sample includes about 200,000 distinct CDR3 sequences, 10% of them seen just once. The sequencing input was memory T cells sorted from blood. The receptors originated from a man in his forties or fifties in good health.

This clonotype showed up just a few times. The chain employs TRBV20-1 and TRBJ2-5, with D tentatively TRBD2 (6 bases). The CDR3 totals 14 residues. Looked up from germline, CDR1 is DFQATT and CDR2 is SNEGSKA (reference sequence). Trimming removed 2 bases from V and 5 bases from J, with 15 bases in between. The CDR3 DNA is TGCAGTGCTAGACCGCCACGGGGGTGGGAGACCCAGTACTTC. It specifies CSARPPRGWETQYF.

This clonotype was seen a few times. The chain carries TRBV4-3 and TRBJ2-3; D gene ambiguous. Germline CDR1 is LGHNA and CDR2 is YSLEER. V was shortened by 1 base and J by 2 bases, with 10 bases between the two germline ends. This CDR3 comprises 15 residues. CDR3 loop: CASSQGYRLTDTQYF. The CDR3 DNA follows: TGCGCCAGCAGCCAAGGGTATAGGCTCACAGATACGCAGTATTTT.

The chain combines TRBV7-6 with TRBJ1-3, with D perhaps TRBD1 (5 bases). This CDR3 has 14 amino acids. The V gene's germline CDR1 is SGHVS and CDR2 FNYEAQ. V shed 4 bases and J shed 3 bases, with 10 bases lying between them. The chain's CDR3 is CASSSQVHGNTIYF. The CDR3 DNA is TGTGCCAGCAGCTCACAGGTTCATGGAAACACCATATATTTT.

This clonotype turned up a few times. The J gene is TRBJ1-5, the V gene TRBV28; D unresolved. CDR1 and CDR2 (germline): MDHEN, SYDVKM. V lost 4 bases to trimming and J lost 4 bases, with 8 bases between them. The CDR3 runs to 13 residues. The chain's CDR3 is CASSWAGNQPQHF. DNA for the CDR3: TGTGCCAGCAGTTGGGCGGGGAATCAGCCCCAGCATTTT.

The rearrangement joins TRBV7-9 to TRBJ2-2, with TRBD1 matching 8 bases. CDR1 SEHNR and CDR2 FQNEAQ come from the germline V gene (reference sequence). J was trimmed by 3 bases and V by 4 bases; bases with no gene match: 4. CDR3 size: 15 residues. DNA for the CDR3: TGTGCCAGCAGCTCGGACAGGGCATACACCGGGGAGCTGTTTTTT. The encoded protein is CASSSDRAYTGELFF.

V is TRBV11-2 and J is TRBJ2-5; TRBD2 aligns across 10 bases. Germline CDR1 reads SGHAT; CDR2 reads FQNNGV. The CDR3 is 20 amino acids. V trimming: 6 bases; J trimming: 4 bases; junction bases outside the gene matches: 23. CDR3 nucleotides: TGTGCCAGCAGATATCCGGGAGATCCAACTAGCGGGGAAGGCGGAGAGACCCAGTACTTC. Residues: CASRYPGDPTSGEGGETQYF.

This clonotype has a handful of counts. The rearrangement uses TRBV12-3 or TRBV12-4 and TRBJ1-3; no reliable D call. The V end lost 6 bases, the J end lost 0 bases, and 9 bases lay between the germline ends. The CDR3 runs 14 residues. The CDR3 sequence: CASRSGISGNTIYF. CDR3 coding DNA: TGTGCCAGCAGATCGGGGATCTCTGGAAACACCATATATTTT.

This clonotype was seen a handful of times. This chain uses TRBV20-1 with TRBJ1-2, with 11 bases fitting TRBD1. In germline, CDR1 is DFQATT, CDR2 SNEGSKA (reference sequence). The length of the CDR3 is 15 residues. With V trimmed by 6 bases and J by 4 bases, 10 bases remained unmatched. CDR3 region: CSAEDRGLMGYGYTF. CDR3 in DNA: TGCAGTGCCGAGGACAGGGGGCTAATGGGCTATGGCTACACCTTC.

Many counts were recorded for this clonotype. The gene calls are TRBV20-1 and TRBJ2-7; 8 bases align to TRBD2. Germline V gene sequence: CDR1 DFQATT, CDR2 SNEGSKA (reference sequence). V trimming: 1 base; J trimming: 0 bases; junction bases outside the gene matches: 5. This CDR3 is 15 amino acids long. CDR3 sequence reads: CSARGVSGNSYEQYF. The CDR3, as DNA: TGCAGTGCTAGAGGAGTTAGCGGGAACTCCTACGAGCAGTACTTC.

CDR3 in amino acids: CASSLRSGRAGDEQFF. DNA of the CDR3: TGTGCCAGCAGCTTAAGGAGCGGGAGGGCCGGGGATGAGCAGTTCTTC. This sequence joins TRBV7-3 and TRBJ2-1, with 10 bases fitting TRBD2. The CDR3 has 16 residues. Germline trimming cut 1 base from V and 8 bases from J; bases unmatched to any gene: 8. Germline lookup yields CDR1 SGHTA and CDR2 FQGTGA.

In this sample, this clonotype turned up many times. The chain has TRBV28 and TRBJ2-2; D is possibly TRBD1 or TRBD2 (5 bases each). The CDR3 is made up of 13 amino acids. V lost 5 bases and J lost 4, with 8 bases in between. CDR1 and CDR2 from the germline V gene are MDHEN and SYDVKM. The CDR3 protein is CASSPRGTGELFF. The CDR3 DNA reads TGTGCCAGCAGTCCGAGGGGCACCGGGGAGCTGTTTTTT. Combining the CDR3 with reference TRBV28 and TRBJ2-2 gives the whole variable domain DVKVTQSSRYLVKRTGEKVFLECVQDMDHENMFWYRQDPGLGLRLIYFSYDVKMKEKGDIPEGYSVSREKKERFSLILESASTNQTSMYLCASSPRGTGELFFGEGSRLTVL.

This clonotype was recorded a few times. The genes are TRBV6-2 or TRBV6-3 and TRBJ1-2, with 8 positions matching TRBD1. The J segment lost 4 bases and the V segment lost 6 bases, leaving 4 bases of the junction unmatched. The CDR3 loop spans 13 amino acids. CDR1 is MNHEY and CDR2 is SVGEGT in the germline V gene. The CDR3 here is CASRSTGGYGYTF. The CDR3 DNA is TGTGCCAGCAGATCTACAGGGGGCTATGGCTACACCTTC.

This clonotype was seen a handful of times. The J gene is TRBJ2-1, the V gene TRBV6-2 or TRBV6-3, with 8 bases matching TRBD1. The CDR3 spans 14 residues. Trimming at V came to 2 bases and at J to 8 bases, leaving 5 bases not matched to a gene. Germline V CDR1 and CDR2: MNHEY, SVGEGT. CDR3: CASSYGTGGDEQFF. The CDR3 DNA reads TGTGCCAGCAGTTACGGGACAGGTGGAGATGAGCAGTTCTTC.

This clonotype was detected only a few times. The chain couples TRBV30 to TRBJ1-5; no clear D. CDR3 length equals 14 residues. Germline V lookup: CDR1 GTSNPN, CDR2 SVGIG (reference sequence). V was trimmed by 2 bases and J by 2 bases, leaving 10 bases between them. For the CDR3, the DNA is TGTGCCTGGAGTCCAAGACTAGGCAATCAGCCCCAGCATTTT. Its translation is CAWSPRLGNQPQHF.

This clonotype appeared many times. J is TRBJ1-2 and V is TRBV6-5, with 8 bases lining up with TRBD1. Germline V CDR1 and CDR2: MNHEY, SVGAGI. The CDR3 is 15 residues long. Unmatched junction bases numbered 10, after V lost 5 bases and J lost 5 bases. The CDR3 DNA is TGTGCCAGCAGTCTACAGGGGGAAGGCCTATATGGCTACACCTTC. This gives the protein CASSLQGEGLYGYTF.

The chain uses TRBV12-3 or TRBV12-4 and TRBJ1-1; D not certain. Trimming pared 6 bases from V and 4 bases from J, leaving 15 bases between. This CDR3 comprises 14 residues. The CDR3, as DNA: TGTGCCAGCAGCCTTTCGCGACGTTTCACTGAAGCTTTCTTT. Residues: CASSLSRRFTEAFF.